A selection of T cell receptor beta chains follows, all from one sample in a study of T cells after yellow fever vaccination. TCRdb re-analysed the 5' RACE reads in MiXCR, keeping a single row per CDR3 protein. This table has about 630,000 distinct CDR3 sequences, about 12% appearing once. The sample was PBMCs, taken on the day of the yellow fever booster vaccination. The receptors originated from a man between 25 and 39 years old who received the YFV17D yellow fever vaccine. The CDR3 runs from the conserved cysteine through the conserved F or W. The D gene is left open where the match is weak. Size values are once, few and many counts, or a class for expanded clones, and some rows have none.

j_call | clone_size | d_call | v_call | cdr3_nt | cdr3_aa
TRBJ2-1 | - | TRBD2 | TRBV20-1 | TGCAGTGCTAGAGGTTCTAGCGGGAACCTGAATGAGCAGTTCTTC | CSARGSSGNLNEQFF
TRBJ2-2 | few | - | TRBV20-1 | TGCAGTGCTAGAGATGCAAGGCAGCACGCGAACACCGGGGAGCTGTTTTTT | CSARDARQHANTGELFF
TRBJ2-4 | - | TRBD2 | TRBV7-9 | TGTGCCAGCAGTCCCAGCGGGAGCAAAGGGGACATTCAGTACTTC | CASSPSGSKGDIQYF
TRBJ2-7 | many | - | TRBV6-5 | TGTGCCAGCAGTTACGGGCGGGGAGTCCGGGAGCAGTACTTC | CASSYGRGVREQYF
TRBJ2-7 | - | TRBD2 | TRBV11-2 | TGTGCCAGCAGCTTAGTAGGGGATCTGGGGCTAGCGGTCTACGAGCAGTACTTC | CASSLVGDLGLAVYEQYF
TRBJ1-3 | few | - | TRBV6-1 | TGTGCCAGCGAAATCACCCCCAAGCCGAGCTCTGGAAACACCATATATTTT | CASEITPKPSSGNTIYF
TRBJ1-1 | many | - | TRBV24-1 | TGTGCCACCAGTGATTCCAGAGCAGGTTGGACTGAAGCTTTCTTT | CATSDSRAGWTEAFF
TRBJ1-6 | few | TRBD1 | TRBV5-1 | TGCGCCAGCAGCTTGGAGACAGGGCCCTCGGCCCTCCACTTT | CASSLETGPSALHF
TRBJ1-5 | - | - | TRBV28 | TGTGCCAGCCGTCACTTCGCAGGTGACGATCAGCCCCAGCATTTT | CASRHFAGDDQPQHF
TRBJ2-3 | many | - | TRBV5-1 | TGCGCCAGCAGTCGAAGTTCCCCGCTCACAGATACGCAGTATTTT | CASSRSSPLTDTQYF
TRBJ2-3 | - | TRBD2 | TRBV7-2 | TGTGCCAGCAGCCCCGGGACTAGCGGGAGCGGCACAGATACGCAGTATTTT | CASSPGTSGSGTDTQYF
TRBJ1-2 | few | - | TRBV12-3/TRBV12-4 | TGTGCCAGCAGTTTGGGAGCAATGGGCTACACCTTC | CASSLGAMGYTF
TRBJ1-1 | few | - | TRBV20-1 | TGCAGTGCTAGACCCGCGCAGGGGTCGAACACTGAAGCTTTCTTT | CSARPAQGSNTEAFF
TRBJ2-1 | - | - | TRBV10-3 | TGTGCCATCGGTCGGACTCATGATGAGCAGTTCTTC | CAIGRTHDEQFF
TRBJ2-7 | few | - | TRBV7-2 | TGTGCCAGCACCCTAACCACACTAGCCCTAACTGAAGAGCAGTACTTC | CASTLTTLALTEEQYF
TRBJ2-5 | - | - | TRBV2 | TGTGCCAGCAGTGCCGATCGGACAGAAGAGACCCAGTACTTC | CASSADRTEETQYF
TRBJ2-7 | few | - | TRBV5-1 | TGCGCCAGCAGCTTGGACAGTCTTTCCTACGAGCAGTACTTC | CASSLDSLSYEQYF
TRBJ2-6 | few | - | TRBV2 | TGTGCCAGCAGTGCCCGGGCCTCCTCTGGGGCCAACGTCCTGACTTTC | CASSARASSGANVLTF
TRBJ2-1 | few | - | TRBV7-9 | TGTGCCAGCAGCTTCGGAGGGGCATACTACAATGAGCAGTTCTTC | CASSFGGAYYNEQFF
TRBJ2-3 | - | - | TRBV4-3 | TGCGCCAGCAGCCGCCGGGACTTAGGCACAGATACGCAGTATTTT | CASSRRDLGTDTQYF
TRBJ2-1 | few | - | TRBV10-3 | TGTGCCTCAACTTCGATAGTACGTGGAAACAATGAGCAGTTCTTC | CASTSIVRGNNEQFF
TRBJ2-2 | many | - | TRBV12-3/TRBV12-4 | TGTGCCAGCAGCCGACCTGGGCAGGGCACCGGGGAGCTGTTTTTT | CASSRPGQGTGELFF
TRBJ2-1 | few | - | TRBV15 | TGTGCCACCAGCAGAGAACGCGGATTCAACTCGGGGTATGAGCAGTTCTTC | CATSRERGFNSGYEQFF
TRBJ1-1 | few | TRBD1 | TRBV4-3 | TGCGCCAGCAGCCAAGATAGGCAGGGGGCAACTGAAGCTTTCTTT | CASSQDRQGATEAFF
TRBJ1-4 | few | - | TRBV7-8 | TGTGCCAGCAGCAAACACGAGTTGGATGAAAAACTGTTTTTT | CASSKHELDEKLFF
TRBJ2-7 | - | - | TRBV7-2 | TGTGCCAGCAGCTTAAGGGCACCCTCCTACGAGCAGTACTTC | CASSLRAPSYEQYF
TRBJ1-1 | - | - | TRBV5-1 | TGCGCCAGCAGCTTGAGGAGCATGAACACTGAAGCTTTCTTT | CASSLRSMNTEAFF
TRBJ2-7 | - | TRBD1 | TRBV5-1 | TGCGCCAGCAGCTTACCGGGACAGGAGTACGAGCAGTACTTC | CASSLPGQEYEQYF
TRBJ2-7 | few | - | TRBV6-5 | TGTGCCAGCAGCTTAGCCCAGGGGTTATCCTACGAGCAGTACTTC | CASSLAQGLSYEQYF
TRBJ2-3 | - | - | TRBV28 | TGTCCCAGCAGTTTAATCCAGGGTACGCAGTATTTT | CPSSLIQGTQYF
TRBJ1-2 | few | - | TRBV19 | TGTGCCAGTAGTACCAAATCTACAGGGAACTATGGCTACACCTTC | CASSTKSTGNYGYTF
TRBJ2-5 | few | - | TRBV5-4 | TGTGCCAGCAGCTTAGGGGCAGGGCCCCACCAAGAGACCCAGTACTTC | CASSLGAGPHQETQYF
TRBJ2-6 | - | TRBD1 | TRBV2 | TGTGCCAGCAGTGGGGACAGGGAAACACCCTCTTCTGGGGCCAACGTCCTGACTTTC | CASSGDRETPSSGANVLTF
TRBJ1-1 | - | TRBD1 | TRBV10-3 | TGTGCCATCAGATTATCCGGGACAGGGGGCTTCGCTTTCTTT | CAIRLSGTGGFAFF
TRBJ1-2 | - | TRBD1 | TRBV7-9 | TGTGCCAGCAGCTTAGGGGGACAGGGGGCTAACTATGGCTACACCTTC | CASSLGGQGANYGYTF
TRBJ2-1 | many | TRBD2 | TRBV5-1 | TGCGCCAGCAGCTCTAGCGGGCCTCTCAATGAGCAGTTCTTC | CASSSSGPLNEQFF
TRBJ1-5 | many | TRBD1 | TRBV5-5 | TGTGCCAGCAGCTGGGACAGGGGACAGCCCCAGCATTTT | CASSWDRGQPQHF